The 24 T cell receptor beta chains in this list originate from one sample, sequenced in a study of T cell repertoires in cytomegalovirus infection (dated by TCRdb to the late 2010s). The sequencing machine was an Illumina HiSeq 1500. TCRdb passed the public sequencing reads through fastp at Q25 and MiXCR, retaining productive beta sequences. All rows with the same CDR3 protein become a single entry with the most common DNA and genes. The sample yields roughly 230,000 distinct CDR3 sequences; approximately 7% were counted once. The top ten clonotypes cover around 6.9% of the sample. Sequences were obtained from PBMCs. Receptors were obtained from a human donor in good health (CMV status not recorded). Some clones in this sample may be carry-over from other donors' samples.

This clonotype was observed a handful of times. The rearrangement uses TRBV5-1 and TRBJ2-2; D remains ambiguous. Germline CDR1 reads SGHRS; CDR2 reads YFSETQ. There are 11 residues in the CDR3. The V end lost 6 bases, the J end lost 6 bases, and 6 bases lay between the germline ends. The CDR3 is CASNSAGELFF. The CDR3 region has the DNA TGCGCCAGCAATAGTGCCGGGGAGCTGTTTTTT. The entire variable domain, with the rest obtained from reference TRBV5-1 and TRBJ2-2, is as follows: KAGVTQTPRYLIKTRGQQVTLSCSPISGHRSVSWYQQTPGQGLQFLFEYFSETQRNKGNFPGRFSGRQFSNSRSEMNVSTLELGDSALYLCASNSAGELFFGEGSRLTVL.

CDR3 in DNA: TGTGCCAGCAGCTTACAGGGGGTCACCTACAATGAGCAGTTCTTC. Its translation: CASSLQGVTYNEQFF. The J gene is TRBJ2-1, the V gene TRBV7-9, with 7 bases identical to TRBD1. CDR3 length equals 15 residues. Losses at the gene ends were 2 bases for V and 2 bases for J; bases not matched to a gene: 3. The germline V gene encodes CDR1 SEHNR and CDR2 FQNEAQ (reference sequence). The full variable domain, in which reference TRBV7-9 and TRBJ2-1 provide the parts outside the CDR3, is DTGVSQNPRHKITKRGQNVTFRCDPISEHNRLYWYRQTLGQGPEFLTYFQNEAQLEKSRLLSDRFSAERPKGSFSTLEIQRTEQGDSAMYLCASSLQGVTYNEQFFGPGTRLTVL.

The V gene is TRBV12-3 or TRBV12-4, the J gene TRBJ1-2; D is possibly TRBD1 (6 bases). The CDR3 has 15 amino acids. Trimming shortened V by 6 bases and J by 6 bases, and 20 bases separated the two germline ends. The CDR3 sequence: CASSNNRVGGNGYTF. CDR3 DNA: TGTGCCAGCAGCAATAACAGGGTTGGGGGCAATGGCTACACCTTC.

This clonotype appeared many times. The V call is TRBV7-2, the J call TRBJ2-3; 9 nucleotides agree with TRBD2. In germline, CDR1 is SGHTA, CDR2 FQGNSA. This CDR3 has 13 amino acids. The ends lost 8 bases at V and 4 bases at J; junction bases unmatched: 4. For the CDR3, the DNA is TGTGCCAGCGCGGGGGGGCCCGCAGATACGCAGTATTTT. This codes for CASAGGPADTQYF.

This clonotype was seen repeatedly, ten times or more. The J gene is TRBJ2-3, the V gene TRBV7-9, with a weak D call TRBD1 (6 bases). Germline-derived CDR1 and CDR2 are SEHNR and FQNEAQ (reference sequence). The CDR3 length is 15 residues. V was shortened by 3 bases and J by 0 bases, with 10 bases between the two germline ends. The CDR3 loop is CASSLDSTSTDTQYF. CDR3 nucleotide sequence: TGTGCCAGCAGCTTGGACAGCACTAGCACAGATACGCAGTATTTT. The full variable domain, with the rest looked up from reference TRBV7-9 and TRBJ2-3, is DTGVSQNPRHKITKRGQNVTFRCDPISEHNRLYWYRQTLGQGPEFLTYFQNEAQLEKSRLLSDRFSAERPKGSFSTLEIQRTEQGDSAMYLCASSLDSTSTDTQYFGPGTRLTVL.

This clonotype was counted between two and nine times. A junction end diverges from the germline sequence, so it may reflect a read error. The gene calls are TRBV29-1 and TRBJ2-3; a weak D match, TRBD2 (8 bases). Looked up from germline, CDR1 is SQVTM and CDR2 is ANQGSEA. The CDR3 covers 15 residues. Written as DNA, the CDR3 is TGCAGCGTTAAAGAAGGGGGCGGGAGGACAGATACGCAGTATTTT. Its translation: CSVKEGGGRTDTQYF.

This clonotype was recorded a few times. The J gene is TRBJ1-6, the V gene TRBV28; D perhaps matches TRBD1 (6 bases). The V gene's germline CDR1 is MDHEN and CDR2 SYDVKM. V gave up 5 bases and J gave up 12 bases, with 20 bases separating them. There are 15 residues in the CDR3. CDR3 sequence: CASSRGTLPAGPLHF. In DNA, the CDR3 is TGTGCCAGCAGTCGGGGGACACTCCCCGCGGGACCCCTCCACTTT.

In its sample, this clonotype was seen many times. The chain employs TRBV28 and TRBJ2-2, with TRBD2 identical over 13 bases. Germline CDR1 is MDHEN and CDR2 is SYDVKM. The J segment lost 4 bases and the V segment lost 0 bases, leaving 2 bases of the junction unmatched. The CDR3 consists of 17 residues. The CDR3 reads CASSLWTSGGFTGELFF. The CDR3 DNA follows: TGTGCCAGCAGTTTATGGACTAGCGGGGGGTTCACCGGGGAGCTGTTTTTT. The variable domain in full, completed from reference TRBV28 and TRBJ2-2, reads DVKVTQSSRYLVKRTGEKVFLECVQDMDHENMFWYRQDPGLGLRLIYFSYDVKMKEKGDIPEGYSVSREKKERFSLILESASTNQTSMYLCASSLWTSGGFTGELFFGEGSRLTVL.

This clonotype showed up many times. J is TRBJ1-1 and V is TRBV20-1; D perhaps matches TRBD1 (6 bases). CDR1 and CDR2 (germline): DFQATT, SNEGSKA (reference sequence). The germline V and J ends were trimmed by 0 bases and 5 bases, with 16 bases remaining between them. This CDR3 is built from 15 residues. CDR3 nucleotide sequence: TGCAGTGCTAGAGATTTGGGGGGACAAAGAACTGAAGCTTTCTTT. This codes for CSARDLGGQRTEAFF.

In its sample, this clonotype was seen many times. In DNA form, the CDR3 reads TGCGCCAGCAGCTTGGAGACAGGGTTCACCTACGAGCAGTACTTC. Its translation is CASSLETGFTYEQYF. The V gene is TRBV5-1, the J gene TRBJ2-7; TRBD1 agrees at 7 bases. With V trimmed by 0 bases and J by 2 bases, 5 bases remained unmatched. In germline, CDR1 is SGHRS, CDR2 YFSETQ. The CDR3 contains 15 residues.

This clonotype was recorded many times. J is TRBJ1-5 and V is TRBV7-2; D is unclear. The CDR3 extends over 14 amino acids. V lost 1 base to trimming and J lost 0 bases, with 4 bases between them. CDR1 and CDR2 from the germline V gene are SGHTA and FQGNSA. The CDR3 region is CASSLGHSNQPQHF. The CDR3 coding sequence is TGTGCCAGCAGCTTAGGGCATAGCAATCAGCCCCAGCATTTT.

In this sample, this clonotype turned up many times. This chain links TRBV20-1 with TRBJ1-5, with unresolved D. The CDR3 extends over 14 amino acids. V was shortened by 3 bases and J by 3 bases, with 12 bases between the two germline ends. Germline V gives CDR1 DFQATT, CDR2 SNEGSKA (reference sequence). The CDR3 coding sequence is TGCAGTGCTAGGGAGGAGGTGAACAATCAGCCCCAGCATTTT. Translating gives CSAREEVNNQPQHF.

This clonotype has a count of ten or more. The rearrangement uses TRBV7-2 and TRBJ1-3; 9 bases line up with TRBD1. Germline V gene data show CDR1 as SGHTA and CDR2 as FQGNSA. The CDR3 sequence is 15 residues long. Trimming took 6 bases from V and 4 from J; bases not matched to a gene: 7. CDR3 bases: TGTGCCAGCAGATTACAGGGGGCCTCGGGAAACACCATATATTTT. This gives the protein CASRLQGASGNTIYF.

This clonotype was counted at least ten times. The genes are TRBV7-2 and TRBJ1-5, with no clear D. The V end lost 5 bases, the J end lost 0 bases, and 11 bases lay between the germline ends. The CDR3 loop spans 15 amino acids. Per the germline V gene, CDR1 is SGHTA and CDR2 is FQGNSA. CDR3 DNA: TGTGCCAGCAGCCCGGCGGGATATAGCAATCAGCCCCAGCATTTT. Encoded protein: CASSPAGYSNQPQHF.

This clonotype was detected only a few times. The rearrangement joins TRBV20-1 to TRBJ1-1, with D hard to call. This CDR3 comprises 14 residues. Germline V gene lookup returns CDR1 DFQATT and CDR2 SNEGSKA (reference sequence). Trimming pared 5 bases from V and 0 bases from J, leaving 13 bases between. The CDR3 DNA is TGCAGTGCTCCCTCCGAGAGGTTGAACACTGAAGCTTTCTTT. The encoded protein is CSAPSERLNTEAFF.

A remark on this clonotype: Just one base apart from a much larger clone, this may be a read error. The chain employs TRBV19 and TRBJ1-5; possible D gene TRBD1, 6 bases. This CDR3 has 15 residues. Trimming cost V 4 bases and J 7 bases, with 17 bases left between them. Per the germline V gene, CDR1 is LNHDA and CDR2 is SQIVND (reference sequence). CDR3 bases: TGTGCCAGTAGTACCACAGGGACGCCAGGACAGCCCCAGCATTTT. As protein: CASSTTGTPGQPQHF.

In its sample, this clonotype was seen many times. This sequence joins TRBV11-2 and TRBJ2-5, with 9 positions matching TRBD2. This CDR3 is built from 16 residues. Germline assignment: CDR1 SGHAT and CDR2 FQNNGV. The V segment lost 4 bases and the J segment 3 bases; nucleotides outside the gene matches: 9. The CDR3 coding sequence is TGTGCCAGCAGCTCCCAAGGCCTAGCGGGAAAAGAGACCCAGTACTTC. Its protein product is CASSSQGLAGKETQYF.

This clonotype was counted ten times or more. This chain links TRBV11-2 with TRBJ2-1; TRBD2 matches at 11 bases. Losses at the gene ends were 4 bases for V and 0 bases for J; bases not matched to a gene: 8. CDR3 size: 18 residues. Germline CDR1 and CDR2: SGHAT and FQNNGV. The CDR3 DNA sequence: TGTGCCAGCAGCTACGACTTACTAGCGGGGGACTCCTACAATGAGCAGTTCTTC. This translates into CASSYDLLAGDSYNEQFF.

This clonotype was detected only a few times. This chain uses TRBV2 with TRBJ2-4, with D possibly being TRBD1 or TRBD2 (5 bases each). The V and J ends lost 1 base and 0 bases respectively, with 10 bases between them. This CDR3 spans 16 amino acids. Looked up from germline, CDR1 is SNHLY and CDR2 is FYNNEI. The CDR3 loop is CASSEVGDLAKNIQYF. CDR3 coding DNA: TGTGCCAGCAGTGAAGTAGGGGACCTAGCCAAAAACATTCAGTACTTC.

The sample holds many counts of this clonotype. The chain has TRBV6-2 or TRBV6-3 and TRBJ2-5; D may be TRBD1 or TRBD2 (6 bases each). V shed 6 bases and J shed 6 bases, with 14 bases lying between them. Per the germline V gene, CDR1 is MNHEY and CDR2 is SVGEGT. This CDR3 spans 13 amino acids. The CDR3 DNA sequence: TGTGCCAGCAGAAACGGGGGCCTGAAGACCCAGTACTTC. Encoded protein: CASRNGGLKTQYF.

There are many counts of this clonotype. The J gene is TRBJ2-1, the V gene TRBV7-2, with D possibly matching TRBD2 (6 bases). CDR1 SGHTA and CDR2 FQGNSA come from the germline V gene. This CDR3 has 12 residues. Between the trimmed V and J ends, which lost 1 base and 9 bases, there was a span of 7 bases. CDR3 sequence: CASSLGGGEQFF. In DNA form, the CDR3 reads TGTGCCAGCAGCTTAGGGGGAGGTGAGCAGTTCTTC.

This clonotype was seen at least ten times. V gene TRBV7-2 combines with J gene TRBJ1-4; D is uncertain. CDR1 and CDR2 (germline): SGHTA, FQGNSA. V was cut by 8 bases and J by 0 bases, with 10 bases left in between. This CDR3 comprises 14 residues. Here the CDR3 reads CASATPTTNEKLFF. CDR3 nucleotide sequence: TGTGCCAGCGCGACTCCCACAACTAATGAAAAACTGTTTTTT.

The J gene is TRBJ2-5, the V gene TRBV29-1; 7 positions match TRBD2. The germline V gene encodes CDR1 SQVTM and CDR2 ANQGSEA. The trim removed 4 bases at V and 5 bases at J, leaving 10 bases unmatched. This CDR3 has 14 amino acids. CDR3 sequence (DNA): TGCAGCGTTGTCTGGCGGGGGAAGGTTGAGACCCAGTACTTC. This sequence encodes CSVVWRGKVETQYF. The variable domain in full, with the rest retrieved from reference TRBV29-1 and TRBJ2-5, is SAVISQKPSRDICQRGTSLTIQCQVDSQVTMMFWYRQQPGQSLTLIATANQGSEATYESGFVIDKFPISRPNLTFSTLTVSNMSPEDSSIYLCSVVWRGKVETQYFGPGTRLLVL.

The sample holds many counts of this clonotype. The rearrangement links TRBV19 to TRBJ2-1; D not certain. CDR3 length: 16 residues. V shed 1 base and J shed 9 bases, with 19 bases lying between them. Germline V CDR1 and CDR2: LNHDA, SQIVND (reference sequence). The CDR3 DNA sequence: TGTGCCAGTAGTATAGGCCGTGGGCTCCGCGGAGCTGAGCAGTTCTTC. As protein: CASSIGRGLRGAEQFF.